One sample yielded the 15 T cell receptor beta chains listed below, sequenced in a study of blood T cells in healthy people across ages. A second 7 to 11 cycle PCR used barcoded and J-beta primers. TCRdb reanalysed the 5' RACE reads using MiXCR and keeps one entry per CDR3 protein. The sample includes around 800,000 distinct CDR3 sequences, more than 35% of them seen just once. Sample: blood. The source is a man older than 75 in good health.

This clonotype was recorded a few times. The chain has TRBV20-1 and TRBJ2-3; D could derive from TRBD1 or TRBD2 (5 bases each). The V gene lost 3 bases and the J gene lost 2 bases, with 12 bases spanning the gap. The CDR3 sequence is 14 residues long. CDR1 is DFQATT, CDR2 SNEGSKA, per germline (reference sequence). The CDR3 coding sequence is TGCAGTGCTAGTGACGGGGACCTCACAGATACGCAGTATTTT. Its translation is CSASDGDLTDTQYF.

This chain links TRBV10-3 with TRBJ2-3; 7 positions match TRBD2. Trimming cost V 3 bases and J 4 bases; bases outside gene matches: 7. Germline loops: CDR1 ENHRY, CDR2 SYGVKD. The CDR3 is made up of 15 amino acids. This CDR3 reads CAISERLALPDTQYF. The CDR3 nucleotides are TGTGCCATCAGTGAACGACTAGCCCTCCCAGATACGCAGTATTTT.

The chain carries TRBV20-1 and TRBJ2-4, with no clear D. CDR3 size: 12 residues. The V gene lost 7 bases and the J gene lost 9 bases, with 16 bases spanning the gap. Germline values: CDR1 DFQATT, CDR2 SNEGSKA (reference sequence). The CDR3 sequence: CSVSDLTGIQYF. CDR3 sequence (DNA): TGCAGTGTCTCTGATCTAACCGGCATTCAGTACTTC.

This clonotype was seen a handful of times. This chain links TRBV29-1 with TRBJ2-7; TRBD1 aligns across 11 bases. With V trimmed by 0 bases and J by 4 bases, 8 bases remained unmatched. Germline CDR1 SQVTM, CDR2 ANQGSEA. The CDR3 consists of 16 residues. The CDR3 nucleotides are TGCAGCGTTGAAGATCGACGGACAGGGGGCTTATACGAGCAGTACTTC. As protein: CSVEDRRTGGLYEQYF.

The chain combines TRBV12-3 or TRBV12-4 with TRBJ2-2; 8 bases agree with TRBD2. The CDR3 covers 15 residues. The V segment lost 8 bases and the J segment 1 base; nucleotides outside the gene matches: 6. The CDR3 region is CASRGGSWNTGELFF. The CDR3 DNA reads TGTGCCAGCCGGGGGGGCTCATGGAACACCGGGGAGCTGTTTTTT.

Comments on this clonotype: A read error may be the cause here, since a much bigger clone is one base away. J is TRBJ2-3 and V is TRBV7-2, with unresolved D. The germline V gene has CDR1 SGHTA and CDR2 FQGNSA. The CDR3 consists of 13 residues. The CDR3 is CASSLSFSDTRYF. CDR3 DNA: TGTGCCAGCAGCTTGAGTTTTTCCGATACGCGGTATTTT.

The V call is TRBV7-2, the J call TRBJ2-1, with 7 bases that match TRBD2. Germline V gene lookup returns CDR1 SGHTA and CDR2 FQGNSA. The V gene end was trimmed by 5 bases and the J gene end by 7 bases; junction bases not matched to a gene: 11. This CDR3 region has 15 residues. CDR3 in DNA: TGTGCCAGCAGCGCCGCCGGCGGGAGTGTGAATGAGCAGTTCTTC. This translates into CASSAAGGSVNEQFF.

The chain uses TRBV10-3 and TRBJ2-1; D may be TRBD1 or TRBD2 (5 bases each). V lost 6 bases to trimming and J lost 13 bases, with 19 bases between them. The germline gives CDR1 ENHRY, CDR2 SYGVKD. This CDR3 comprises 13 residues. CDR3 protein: CAIREDQKGTQFF. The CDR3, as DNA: TGTGCCATCAGGGAAGACCAGAAGGGGACCCAGTTCTTC.

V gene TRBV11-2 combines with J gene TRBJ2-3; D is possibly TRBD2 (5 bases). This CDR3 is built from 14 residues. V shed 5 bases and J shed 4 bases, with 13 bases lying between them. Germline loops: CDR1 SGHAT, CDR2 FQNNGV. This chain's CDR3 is CASSVRGGPDTQYF. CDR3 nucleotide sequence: TGTGCCAGCAGCGTTCGAGGCGGGCCAGATACGCAGTATTTT.

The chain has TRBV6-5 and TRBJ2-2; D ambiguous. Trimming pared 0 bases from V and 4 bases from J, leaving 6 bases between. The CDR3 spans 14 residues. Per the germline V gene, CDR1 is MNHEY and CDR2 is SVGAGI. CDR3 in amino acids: CASSYSTATGELFF. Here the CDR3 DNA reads TGTGCCAGCAGTTACTCGACGGCCACCGGGGAGCTGTTTTTT.

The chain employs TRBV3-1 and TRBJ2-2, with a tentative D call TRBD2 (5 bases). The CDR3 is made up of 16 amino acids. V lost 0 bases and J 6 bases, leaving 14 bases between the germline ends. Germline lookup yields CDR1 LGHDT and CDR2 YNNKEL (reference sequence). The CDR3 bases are TGTGCCAGCAGCCAAGACTTGCAGGCGGGTTCCGGGGAGCTGTTTTTT. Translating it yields CASSQDLQAGSGELFF.

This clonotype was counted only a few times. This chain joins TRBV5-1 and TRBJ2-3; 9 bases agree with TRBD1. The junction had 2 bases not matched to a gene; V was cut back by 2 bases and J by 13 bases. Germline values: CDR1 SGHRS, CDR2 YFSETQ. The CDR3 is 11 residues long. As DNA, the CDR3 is TGCGCCAGCAGCTTCCGGGACAGGGAGTATTTT. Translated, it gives CASSFRDREYF.

CDR3 loop: CASSQDLTVEQYF. The CDR3, as DNA: TGCGCCAGCAGCCAAGATCTTACTGTGGAGCAGTACTTC. The J gene is TRBJ2-4, the V gene TRBV4-3; no clear D. Germline assignment: CDR1 LGHNA and CDR2 YSLEER. CDR3 length equals 13 residues. The V end was cut by 0 bases, the J end by 13 bases, with 13 bases between.

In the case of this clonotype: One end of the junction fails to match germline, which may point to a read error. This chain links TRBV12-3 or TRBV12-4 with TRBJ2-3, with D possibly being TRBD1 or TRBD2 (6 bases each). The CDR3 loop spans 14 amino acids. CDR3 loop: CASSFRGGSDAQYF. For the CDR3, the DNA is TGTGCCAGCAGTTTCAGAGGGGGGTCAGATGCGCAGTATTTT.

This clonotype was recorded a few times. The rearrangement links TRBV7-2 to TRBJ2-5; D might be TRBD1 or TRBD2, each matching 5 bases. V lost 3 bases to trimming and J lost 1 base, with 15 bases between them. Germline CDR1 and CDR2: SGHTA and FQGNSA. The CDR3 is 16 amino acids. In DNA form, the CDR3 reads TGTGCCAGCAGCTTTAGCCCCGGGACGTTCCAAGAGACCCAGTACTTC. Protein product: CASSFSPGTFQETQYF. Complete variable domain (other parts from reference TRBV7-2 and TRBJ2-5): GAGVSQSPSNKVTEKGKDVELRCDPISGHTALYWYRQSLGQGLEFLIYFQGNSAPDKSGLPSDRFSAERTGGSVSTLTIQRTQQEDSAVYLCASSFSPGTFQETQYFGPGTRLLVL.